The 29 T cell receptor beta chains below were found in one sample sequenced in a study of blood T cell repertoires in COVID-19. TCRdb keeps only in-frame clones here, not all; method: immunoSEQ multiplex PCR. The repertoire has about 170,000 clones, roughly 84% of them found once; the top ten carry approximately 7%. Sequencing used peripheral blood. These receptors were collected from a man older than 75 with COVID-19, enrolled during active disease.

This clone was seen a handful of times. The chain recombines TRBV5-1 with TRBJ2-1, with a possible D match to TRBD2 (5 bases). V was shortened by 4 bases and J by 3 bases, with 14 bases between the two germline ends. CDR1 and CDR2 (germline): SGHRS, YFSETQ. This CDR3 has 15 residues. For the CDR3, the DNA is TGCGCCAGCAGCCGTTTAGCGAAGAGCTACAATGAGCAGTTCTTC. Amino acids: CASSRLAKSYNEQFF.

The chain employs TRBV19 and TRBJ2-1; weak D call: TRBD1 (5 bases). Deletions cut 1 base from V and 4 bases from J, with 8 bases between. The CDR3 consists of 14 residues. Germline CDR1 LNHDA, CDR2 SQIVND (reference sequence). The CDR3 DNA sequence: TGTGCCAGTAGTATAGGAGACAGATACAATGAGCAGTTCTTC. This translates into CASSIGDRYNEQFF. The full variable domain, completed using reference TRBV19 and TRBJ2-1, is DGGITQSPKYLFRKEGQNVTLSCEQNLNHDAMYWYRQDPGQGLRLIYYSQIVNDFQKGDIAEGYSVSREKKESFPLTVTSAQKNPTAFYLCASSIGDRYNEQFFGPGTRLTVL.

The chain is built from TRBV19 and TRBJ1-2; 7 bases line up with TRBD1. The V gene's germline CDR1 is LNHDA and CDR2 SQIVND (reference sequence). Trimming took 7 bases from V and 0 from J; bases not matched to a gene: 8. The CDR3 is made up of 15 amino acids. The CDR3 protein is CASNGRQGTNYGYTF. The CDR3 nucleotides are TGTGCCAGTAACGGGCGACAGGGCACTAACTATGGCTACACCTTC.

V is TRBV19 and J is TRBJ1-5, with D possibly matching TRBD1 (5 bases). Germline V gene lookup returns CDR1 LNHDA and CDR2 SQIVND (reference sequence). V was cut by 6 bases and J by 7 bases, with 19 bases left in between. CDR3 length: 15 residues. DNA for the CDR3: TGTGCCAGTAGACCCCCGGGGGGAGTTGGACAGCCCCAGCATTTT. It encodes CASRPPGGVGQPQHF.

J is TRBJ1-5 and V is TRBV7-9; 11 positions match TRBD1. With 8 bases clipped from V and 7 bases from J, the junction kept 4 bases outside the gene matches. CDR3 length equals 13 residues. Germline V CDR1 and CDR2: SEHNR, FQNEAQ (reference sequence). DNA of the CDR3: TGTGCCAGCGAGGGGACAGGGGGACAGCCCCAGCATTTT. This sequence encodes CASEGTGGQPQHF.

The V gene is TRBV27, the J gene TRBJ1-2; 9 nucleotides match TRBD1. The CDR3 contains 19 residues. The V segment lost 0 bases and the J segment 1 base; nucleotides outside the gene matches: 12. Looked up from germline, CDR1 is MNHEY and CDR2 is SMNVEV (reference sequence). CDR3 sequence reads: CASSLSRGQGRRGNYGYTF. The CDR3 DNA is TGTGCCAGCAGTTTATCGAGGGGACAGGGTAGAAGGGGTAACTATGGCTACACCTTC.

The chain carries TRBV2 and TRBJ1-1; tentative D call: TRBD1 (5 bases). The length of the CDR3 is 14 residues. The ends were cut back, 3 bases at V and 4 bases at J, with 12 bases in the middle. Per the germline V gene, CDR1 is SNHLY and CDR2 is FYNNEI. CDR3 in DNA: TGTGCCAGCAGTGAGAACAGGCAGGGCACTGAAGCTTTCTTT. It translates to CASSENRQGTEAFF. The full variable domain, completed using reference TRBV2 and TRBJ1-1, is EPEVTQTPSHQVTQMGQEVILRCVPISNHLYFYWYRQILGQKVEFLVSFYNNEISEKSEIFDDQFSVERPDGSNFTLKIRSTKLEDSAMYFCASSENRQGTEAFFGQGTRLTVV.

This clone was picked up a small number of times. The V and J genes are TRBV9 and TRBJ2-1, with 10 bases lining up with TRBD1. The CDR3 is 17 amino acids. Germline-derived CDR1 and CDR2 are SGDLS and YYNGEE. V gave up 4 bases and J gave up 1 base; unmatched junction bases: 8. The CDR3 spells CASSPRQGASSYNEQFF. The CDR3 region has the DNA TGTGCCAGCAGCCCCAGACAGGGGGCTTCGTCCTACAATGAGCAGTTCTTC. The full variable domain, with the rest looked up from reference TRBV9 and TRBJ2-1, is DSGVTQTPKHLITATGQRVTLRCSPRSGDLSVYWYQQSLDQGLQFLIQYYNGEERAKGNILERFSAQQFPDLHSELNLSSLELGDSALYFCASSPRQGASSYNEQFFGPGTRLTVL.

V usage is TRBV10-3 and J usage is TRBJ2-7, with D possibly being TRBD1 (5 bases). The CDR3 extends over 13 amino acids. Germline values: CDR1 ENHRY, CDR2 SYGVKD. V lost 6 bases and J lost 0, with 9 bases in between. Here the CDR3 DNA reads TGTGCCATCAGCCAGACAGTCTCCTACGAGCAGTACTTC. This encodes CAISQTVSYEQYF.

This chain links TRBV5-1 with TRBJ1-1; D ambiguous. The CDR3 has 14 residues. Germline values: CDR1 SGHRS, CDR2 YFSETQ. Trimming shortened V by 1 base and J by 1 base, and 8 bases separated the two germline ends. The CDR3 coding sequence is TGCGCCAGCAGCTTGTCACAAACGAACACTGAAGCTTTCTTT. Its protein product is CASSLSQTNTEAFF.

The chain is built from TRBV4-1 and TRBJ2-5, with D tentatively TRBD1 (5 bases). The V end was cut by 8 bases, the J end by 0 bases, with 16 bases between. This CDR3 is built from 15 residues. In germline, CDR1 is MGHRA, CDR2 YSYEKL. The CDR3 spells CASSLTATYQETQYF. The CDR3 nucleotides read TGCGCCAGCTCCCTGACAGCCACGTACCAAGAGACCCAGTACTTC.

Only one count was recorded for this clone. The chain couples TRBV3-1 (or the pseudogene TRBV3-2) to TRBJ1-1; 10 bases are a match to TRBD1. The CDR3 runs 14 residues. V lost 4 bases to trimming and J lost 3 bases; unmatched junction nucleotides: 2. Germline V gene data show CDR1 as LGHDT and CDR2 as YNNKEL (reference sequence). CDR3 in DNA: TGTGCCAGCAGCCCCGGACAGGGGGACACTGAAGCTTTCTTT. Encoded protein: CASSPGQGDTEAFF.

The chain joins TRBV25-1 to TRBJ2-1; no firm D call. CDR1 and CDR2 (germline): MGHDK, SYGVNS. The CDR3 spans 14 residues. V was shortened by 3 bases and J by 0 bases, with 6 bases between the two germline ends. The CDR3 bases are TGTGCCAGCAGTGACCACGGCTCCTACAATGAGCAGTTCTTC. Translation gives CASSDHGSYNEQFF.

The rearrangement uses TRBV6-5 and TRBJ1-1; 8 bases are shared with TRBD1. Germline values: CDR1 MNHEY, CDR2 SVGAGI. V dropped 8 bases and J dropped 5; count of bases not matched to a gene: 1. This CDR3 spans 11 amino acids. The CDR3 reads CASDRGTEAFF. The CDR3 DNA sequence: TGTGCCAGCGACAGGGGAACTGAAGCTTTCTTT.

This chain connects TRBV5-1 to TRBJ1-4, with D perhaps TRBD1 (5 bases). The germline V gene has CDR1 SGHRS and CDR2 YFSETQ. Trimming stripped 2 bases from V and 8 bases from J, with 25 bases between. This CDR3 spans 18 amino acids. The CDR3 spells CASSFLQKIRVVGEKLFF. As DNA, the CDR3 is TGCGCCAGCAGCTTTTTACAAAAAATCAGGGTAGTAGGGGAAAAACTGTTTTTT.

V usage is TRBV4-2 and J usage is TRBJ1-2; no clear D gene. The CDR3 contains 14 residues. V lost 3 bases, J lost 1 base, and 9 bases lay in between. From germline, CDR1 is LGHNA and CDR2 YNFKEQ. CDR3 DNA: TGTGCCAGCAGCCAGACTCCAGATAACTATGGCTACACCTTC. It yields the protein CASSQTPDNYGYTF.

The chain is built from TRBV7-8 and TRBJ1-1, with TRBD1 matching 7 bases. V shed 5 bases, J shed 6 bases, and the junction held 9 bases outside the gene matches. Germline V gene data show CDR1 as SGHVS and CDR2 as FQNEAQ. CDR3 length: 14 amino acids. Here the CDR3 reads CASSPAGGRAEAFF. In nucleotides, the CDR3 is TGTGCCAGCAGCCCCGCAGGGGGACGGGCTGAAGCTTTCTTT.

The genes are TRBV24-1 and TRBJ2-3, with 13 nucleotides matching TRBD2. Trimming cost V 4 bases and J 0 bases; bases outside gene matches: 9. The germline CDR1 and CDR2 sequences are KGHDR and SFDVKD. The CDR3 is made up of 19 amino acids. The CDR3 region is CATSDLTSGGPLSTDTQYF. The CDR3 DNA is TGTGCCACCAGTGACTTGACTAGCGGGGGGCCCCTTAGCACAGATACGCAGTATTTT.

This clone was seen only once. The chain employs TRBV11-3 and TRBJ2-7, with TRBD1 as a possible D gene (6 bases). Trimming pared 0 bases from V and 2 bases from J, leaving 11 bases between. CDR1 and CDR2 from the germline V gene are SGHNT and YENEEA. The CDR3 loop spans 15 amino acids. The CDR3, as DNA: TGTGCCAGCAGCTTAGATCGTAACAGGGCCTACGAGCAGTACTTC. It yields the protein CASSLDRNRAYEQYF.

The chain is built from TRBV4-3 and TRBJ1-6; D is unresolved. The CDR3 is 16 residues long. Trimming cost V 0 bases and J 6 bases, with 12 bases left between them. Germline values: CDR1 LGHNA, CDR2 YSLEER. In DNA, the CDR3 is TGCGCCAGCAGCCAAGATCCGTCGCTAACTAATTCACCCCTCCACTTT. Amino acids: CASSQDPSLTNSPLHF.

A remark on this clone: The sample has other DNA sequences that encode this CDR3 too. The genes are TRBV5-4 and TRBJ1-3; 7 bases are a match to TRBD1. This CDR3 has 14 amino acids. Germline trimming cut 2 bases from V and 2 bases from J; bases unmatched to any gene: 1. CDR1 and CDR2 from the germline V gene are SGHNT and YYREEE (reference sequence). CDR3 region: CASSFGTAGNTIYF. As DNA, the CDR3 is TGTGCCAGCAGCTTCGGGACAGCTGGAAACACCATATATTTT.

V and J are TRBV19 and TRBJ1-1; 8 bases are a match to TRBD1. The V and J ends lost 8 bases and 3 bases, in that order; junction bases with no gene match: 14. Germline assignment: CDR1 LNHDA and CDR2 SQIVND (reference sequence). This CDR3 has 16 amino acids. The CDR3 sequence: CASFSPGGRWDTEAFF. The CDR3, as DNA: TGTGCCAGTTTTTCACCAGGGGGCCGGTGGGACACTGAAGCTTTCTTT.

The chain links TRBV3-1 (or the pseudogene TRBV3-2) to TRBJ1-2, with 9 bases lining up with TRBD1. This CDR3 has 15 residues. The V and J ends lost 5 bases and 7 bases, in that order; junction bases with no gene match: 11. The germline CDR1 and CDR2 sequences are LGHDT and YNNKEL (reference sequence). For the CDR3, the DNA is TGTGCCAGCAGCGGCACCGGGACAGGGTCCACTGGCTACACCTTC. It specifies CASSGTGTGSTGYTF.

The chain couples TRBV7-3 to TRBJ2-7, with 7 bases identical to TRBD1. This CDR3 contains 13 residues. The germline gives CDR1 SGHTA, CDR2 FQGTGA. Trimming at V came to 4 bases and at J to 5 bases, leaving 5 bases not matched to a gene. CDR3 region: CASSSTGLDEQYF. DNA for the CDR3: TGTGCCAGCAGCTCGACAGGGCTGGACGAGCAGTACTTC.

V is TRBV2 and J is TRBJ2-7, with D maybe TRBD1 (6 bases). Germline CDR1 SNHLY, CDR2 FYNNEI. The CDR3 runs to 14 residues. Trimming pared 7 bases from V and 0 bases from J, leaving 13 bases between. CDR3: CASTRTESSYEQYF. CDR3 DNA sequence: TGTGCCAGCACCAGGACAGAAAGCTCCTACGAGCAGTACTTC. The full variable domain, with the rest looked up from reference TRBV2 and TRBJ2-7, is EPEVTQTPSHQVTQMGQEVILRCVPISNHLYFYWYRQILGQKVEFLVSFYNNEISEKSEIFDDQFSVERPDGSNFTLKIRSTKLEDSAMYFCASTRTESSYEQYFGPGTRLTVT.

The chain is built from TRBV5-4 and TRBJ1-6; 8 nucleotides agree with TRBD1. V lost 4 bases, J lost 7 bases, and 4 bases stayed unmatched. The CDR3 has 14 residues. In germline, CDR1 is SGHNT, CDR2 YYREEE (reference sequence). The CDR3 spells CASSPRTGNSPLHF. The DNA for the CDR3 is TGTGCCAGCAGCCCCCGGACAGGGAATTCACCCCTCCACTTT.

The rearrangement joins TRBV13 to TRBJ1-6, with D perhaps TRBD1 (6 bases). Germline V lookup: CDR1 PRHDT, CDR2 FYEKMQ (reference sequence). The CDR3 is 15 amino acids. Trimming removed 0 bases from V and 9 bases from J, with 12 bases in between. CDR3 nucleotide sequence: TGTGCCAGCAGCTTAGGACAGGGATCAACTTCACCCCTCCACTTT. This gives the protein CASSLGQGSTSPLHF.

This clone appeared a single time. The CDR3 nucleotides read TGTGCCAGCAGCTTGTCGGGACGGGGGGCTGGAAACACCATATATTTT. It yields the protein CASSLSGRGAGNTIYF. V and J are TRBV7-2 and TRBJ1-3; possibly TRBD1 for D (5 bases). Germline-derived CDR1 and CDR2 are SGHTA and FQGNSA. This CDR3 region has 16 residues. V was clipped by 3 bases and J by 2 bases, with 14 bases between them.

This chain joins TRBV19 and TRBJ2-1; TRBD2 is a possible D gene (6 bases). This CDR3 contains 15 residues. V lost 6 bases, J lost 8 bases, and 20 bases lay in between. Germline loops: CDR1 LNHDA, CDR2 SQIVND (reference sequence). This chain's CDR3 is CASSPRTTRADEQFF. CDR3 coding DNA: TGTGCCAGTAGCCCGAGGACTACCCGCGCCGATGAGCAGTTCTTC.